The 16 T cell receptor beta chains reported below all come from one sample, sequenced in a study of cytomegalovirus exposure and HLA in healthy donors. The PCR contained 60 Vbeta and 13 Jbeta primers. Clones were read by immunoSEQ multiplex PCR, and TCRdb kept only the in-frame ones, dropping some. The table shows about 140,000 clones, with 65% to 85% occurring only once. The sample comprised PBMCs. The source is a woman in her 40s in good health and CMV-seropositive.

This chain connects TRBV19 to TRBJ2-7; TRBD1 aligns across 8 bases. The CDR3 consists of 13 residues. The V segment lost 6 bases and the J segment 6 bases; nucleotides outside the gene matches: 7. Germline loops: CDR1 LNHDA, CDR2 SQIVND (reference sequence). DNA of the CDR3: TGTGCCAGTAGCACGACAGGGGTGGGCGAGCAGTACTTC. Encoded protein: CASSTTGVGEQYF.

The rearrangement uses TRBV2 and TRBJ1-2; tentative D call: TRBD1 (6 bases). This CDR3 region has 13 residues. Per the germline V gene, CDR1 is SNHLY and CDR2 is FYNNEI. V was clipped by 5 bases and J by 4 bases, with 11 bases between them. For the CDR3, the DNA is TGTGCCAGCAGTCAGGACAGCAGCTATGGCTACACCTTC. This gives the protein CASSQDSSYGYTF.

This clone appeared once. The chain carries TRBV5-6 and TRBJ1-5, with 9 bases identical to TRBD1. This CDR3 is 16 amino acids long. CDR1 and CDR2 (germline): SGHDT, YYEEEE. Trimming cost V 1 base and J 5 bases; bases outside gene matches: 7. CDR3 in DNA: TGTGCCAGCAGCTTGAGGGACAGGGCGTCGGATCAGCCCCAGCATTTT. As protein: CASSLRDRASDQPQHF.

The chain recombines TRBV6-1 with TRBJ1-2, with D hard to call. This CDR3 spans 14 amino acids. V shed 0 bases and J shed 7 bases, with 12 bases lying between them. The V gene's germline CDR1 is MNHNS and CDR2 SASEGT. The CDR3: CASSEAAGLAGYTF. The CDR3, as DNA: TGTGCCAGCAGTGAAGCGGCAGGTTTGGCTGGCTACACCTTC.

The rearrangement joins TRBV18 to TRBJ2-5; TRBD1 aligns across 7 bases. The J call may be faulty, since TRBJ2-7 better matches the DNA end. In germline, CDR1 is KGHSH, CDR2 LQKENI. CDR3 size: 13 residues. The CDR3 sequence is CASSLGQSYEQYF. The CDR3 region has the DNA TGTGCCAGCTCCCTGGGACAGTCCTACGAGCAGTACTTC.

This chain joins TRBV7-2 and TRBJ2-3, with a weak D call TRBD2 (6 bases). The ends were cut back, 3 bases at V and 1 base at J, with 14 bases in the middle. Germline V gene data show CDR1 as SGHTA and CDR2 as FQGNSA. CDR3 length equals 16 residues. DNA for the CDR3: TGTGCCAGCAGCTTGACTAGGTTCGCGCGCACAGATACGCAGTATTTT. This gives the protein CASSLTRFARTDTQYF.

The V gene is TRBV6-5, the J gene TRBJ2-7, with 7 bases lining up with TRBD1. Per germline, CDR1 MNHEY and CDR2 SVGAGI. V gave up 6 bases and J gave up 6 bases; unmatched junction bases: 2. The CDR3 totals 11 residues. The CDR3 DNA is TGTGCCAGCAGGACAGGGCGCGAGCAGTACTTC. Translating it yields CASRTGREQYF.

J is TRBJ1-4 and V is TRBV29-1, with D possibly matching TRBD1 (6 bases). The CDR3 length is 14 residues. The V and J ends lost 6 bases and 8 bases respectively, with 19 bases between them. CDR1 and CDR2 (germline): SQVTM, ANQGSEA. The CDR3 loop reads CSVGSRDMPEKLFF. The CDR3 DNA reads as TGCAGCGTAGGCAGCCGGGACATGCCAGAAAAACTGTTTTTT.

V usage is TRBV6-1 and J usage is TRBJ1-5; D is perhaps TRBD1 (6 bases). CDR3 length: 12 residues. CDR1 and CDR2 from the germline V gene are MNHNS and SASEGT. V was clipped by 7 bases and J by 8 bases, with 12 bases between them. The CDR3 here is CASTRGIEPQHF. CDR3 bases: TGTGCCAGCACCAGGGGTATCGAGCCCCAGCATTTT.

This clone occurred once. This chain connects TRBV9 to TRBJ1-3, with a tentative D call TRBD1 (6 bases). CDR3 length equals 17 residues. Germline CDR1 and CDR2: SGDLS and YYNGEE. Trimming removed 3 bases at V and 4 bases at J, with 20 bases between. The CDR3 region has the DNA TGTGCCAGCAGCGCAAACTCCAGGGGTTCTTTCGGAAACACCATATATTTT. Its translation: CASSANSRGSFGNTIYF.

The V gene is TRBV7-9, the J gene TRBJ2-5; D may be TRBD2 (6 bases). The CDR3 covers 14 residues. Between the trimmed V and J ends, which lost 6 bases and 5 bases, there was a span of 16 bases. Germline V CDR1 and CDR2: SEHNR, FQNEAQ (reference sequence). The CDR3: CASRFGEVVETQYF. CDR3 bases: TGTGCCAGCAGATTCGGGGAGGTAGTGGAGACCCAGTACTTC. Full variable domain (remainder filled in from reference TRBV7-9 and TRBJ2-5): DTGVSQNPRHKITKRGQNVTFRCDPISEHNRLYWYRQTLGQGPEFLTYFQNEAQLEKSRLLSDRFSAERPKGSFSTLEIQRTEQGDSAMYLCASRFGEVVETQYFGPGTRLLVL.

The chain has TRBV14 and TRBJ2-3; tentatively, D is TRBD2 (6 bases). V shed 0 bases and J shed 3 bases, with 13 bases lying between them. The CDR3 covers 16 residues. CDR1 and CDR2 from the germline V gene are SGHDN and FVKESK. This CDR3 reads CASSQDSRLGTDTQYF. The CDR3 nucleotides read TGTGCCAGCAGCCAAGATTCGAGACTAGGGACAGATACGCAGTATTTT.

The chain has TRBV18 and TRBJ1-6, with a weak D call TRBD1 (5 bases). The CDR3 is made up of 14 amino acids. Germline assignment: CDR1 KGHSH and CDR2 LQKENI. V was trimmed by 3 bases and J by 6 bases, leaving 9 bases between them. The CDR3 DNA is TGTGCCAGCTCACCCGACAGCCCTAATTCACCCCTCCACTTT. Its translation is CASSPDSPNSPLHF.

This chain uses TRBV18 with TRBJ2-7; maybe TRBD1 (5 bases). The CDR3 contains 15 residues. Germline V gives CDR1 KGHSH, CDR2 LQKENI. V dropped 3 bases and J dropped 3 bases, with 15 bases sitting between them. CDR3 bases: TGTGCCAGCTCACCCAGAGACTTGGGGCACTACGAGCAGTACTTC. It yields the protein CASSPRDLGHYEQYF.

This clone was seen a handful of times. This chain uses TRBV7-2 with TRBJ2-7, with 7 bases identical to TRBD2. Germline trimming cut 5 bases from V and 4 bases from J; bases unmatched to any gene: 5. This CDR3 comprises 13 residues. Germline assignment: CDR1 SGHTA and CDR2 FQGNSA. CDR3 in DNA: TGTGCCAGCAGCATGCAGCGGGGTTACGAGCAGTACTTC. This sequence encodes CASSMQRGYEQYF.

The chain recombines TRBV5-1 with TRBJ1-3, with D tentatively TRBD1 (5 bases). The V and J ends lost 4 bases and 0 bases respectively, with 20 bases between them. CDR3 length equals 18 residues. The V gene's germline CDR1 is SGHRS and CDR2 YFSETQ. This chain's CDR3 is CASSAPGLDFPSGNTIYF. The CDR3 bases are TGCGCCAGCAGCGCACCGGGACTCGATTTTCCCTCTGGAAACACCATATATTTT. Full variable domain (rest looked up from reference TRBV5-1 and TRBJ1-3): KAGVTQTPRYLIKTRGQQVTLSCSPISGHRSVSWYQQTPGQGLQFLFEYFSETQRNKGNFPGRFSGRQFSNSRSEMNVSTLELGDSALYLCASSAPGLDFPSGNTIYFGEGSWLTVV.